The rows below give T cell receptor beta chains drawn from one sample of a study of cytomegalovirus exposure and HLA in healthy donors. Produced via immunoSEQ multiplex PCR; TCRdb's table is partial and in-frame only. The table has roughly 100,000 clones, 70% seen once. Sequenced material: PBMCs. The source of these receptors is a man aged 40-50 years in good health and CMV-seropositive. CDR3s include the opening cysteine and the closing phenylalanine or tryptophan. Fields, in order: D gene, V gene, clone size, J gene, CDR3 DNA, CDR3 protein. The D gene is left open where the match is weak. Part of the rows lack a size; the others show once, few, many or a class for expanded clones.

d_gene: TRBD1; v_gene: TRBV28; abundance: -; j_gene: TRBJ1-4; CDR3nt: TGTGCCAGCAGTTTCCCCGGACAGGGGGGTGAAAAACTGTTTTTT; CDR3aa: CASSFPGQGGEKLFF
d_gene: -; v_gene: TRBV6-6; abundance: -; j_gene: TRBJ2-5; CDR3nt: TGTGCCAGCAGTTACGGGAGACGGCAACTACAAGAGACCCAGTACTTC; CDR3aa: CASSYGRRQLQETQYF
d_gene: -; v_gene: TRBV9; abundance: -; j_gene: TRBJ2-2; CDR3nt: TGTGCCAGCAGCCTCACCGGGGAGCTGTTTTTT; CDR3aa: CASSLTGELFF
d_gene: TRBD2; v_gene: TRBV19; abundance: -; j_gene: TRBJ2-7; CDR3nt: TGTGCCAGTAGTCCCGCGGGGGGTTCGTCCTACGAGCAGTACTTC; CDR3aa: CASSPAGGSSYEQYF
d_gene: TRBD1; v_gene: TRBV7-3; abundance: -; j_gene: TRBJ2-3; CDR3nt: TGTGCCAGCAGCTTAACGTGGGACAGCGGAACAGATACGCAGTATTTT; CDR3aa: CASSLTWDSGTDTQYF
d_gene: -; v_gene: TRBV27; abundance: once; j_gene: TRBJ2-3; CDR3nt: TGTGCCAGCAGTTTTAGGGGGACCCAAAAGGGGGATACGCAGTATTTT; CDR3aa: CASSFRGTQKGDTQYF
d_gene: TRBD2; v_gene: TRBV7-2; abundance: -; j_gene: TRBJ2-2; CDR3nt: TGTGCCAGCAGCCCGAACCCGGCGGGAGCCGGGGAGCTGTTTTTT; CDR3aa: CASSPNPAGAGELFF
d_gene: -; v_gene: TRBV15; abundance: -; j_gene: TRBJ2-7; CDR3nt: TGTGCCACCAGCATAGAACCGGTAGCGGCGTACGAGCAGTACTTC; CDR3aa: CATSIEPVAAYEQYF
d_gene: TRBD1; v_gene: TRBV7-2; abundance: -; j_gene: TRBJ1-5; CDR3nt: TGTGCCAGCAGTCAGACAGGGGGCGGGCCCCAGCATTTT; CDR3aa: CASSQTGGGPQHF
d_gene: TRBD1; v_gene: TRBV10-1; abundance: few; j_gene: TRBJ2-3; CDR3nt: TGCGCCAGCAGTGGGGGACAGGCCACAGATACGCAGTATTTT; CDR3aa: CASSGGQATDTQYF
d_gene: TRBD2; v_gene: TRBV7-6; abundance: -; j_gene: TRBJ2-2; CDR3nt: TGTGCCAGCAGCTTCCGGACTAGCGGGAGGGCCGGGGAGCTGTTTTTT; CDR3aa: CASSFRTSGRAGELFF
d_gene: -; v_gene: TRBV19; abundance: -; j_gene: TRBJ2-1; CDR3nt: TGTGCCAGTAAATCAGACAGCTATCCTTCGGATGAGCAGTTCTTC; CDR3aa: CASKSDSYPSDEQFF
d_gene: -; v_gene: TRBV9; abundance: -; j_gene: TRBJ2-3; CDR3nt: TGTGCCAGCACATCTAGAGGGGATACGCAGTATTTT; CDR3aa: CASTSRGDTQYF
d_gene: -; v_gene: TRBV7-9; abundance: -; j_gene: TRBJ2-1; CDR3nt: TGTGCCAGCAGCTACAGAGTTTCCTACAATGAGCAGTTCTTC; CDR3aa: CASSYRVSYNEQFF
d_gene: TRBD1; v_gene: TRBV4-1; abundance: -; j_gene: TRBJ1-2; CDR3nt: TGCGCCAGCAGCTATCCGGACAGGGTATTTGGCTACACCTTC; CDR3aa: CASSYPDRVFGYTF
d_gene: TRBD1; v_gene: TRBV6-5; abundance: once; j_gene: TRBJ1-2; CDR3nt: TGTGCCAGCAGTTACGGGACAGGGACCGGCTACACCTTC; CDR3aa: CASSYGTGTGYTF
d_gene: -; v_gene: TRBV6-6; abundance: -; j_gene: TRBJ2-5; CDR3nt: TGTGCCAGTTCCAGGGATCCCAAGGAGACCCAGTACTTC; CDR3aa: CASSRDPKETQYF
d_gene: TRBD2; v_gene: TRBV9; abundance: once; j_gene: TRBJ2-1; CDR3nt: TGTGCCAGCAGCGTCCAAGCCGGGACTAGTATTTTACCCGGGTACAATGAGCAGTTCTTC; CDR3aa: CASSVQAGTSILPGYNEQFF
d_gene: TRBD1; v_gene: TRBV28; abundance: -; j_gene: TRBJ1-2; CDR3nt: TGTGCCAGCAGTACCATAAGAACAGGGGAGCCCTATGGCTACACCTTC; CDR3aa: CASSTIRTGEPYGYTF
d_gene: TRBD1; v_gene: TRBV10-3; abundance: -; j_gene: TRBJ1-1; CDR3nt: TGTGCCATCAGTCAGCGGACAGGCATGAACACTGAAGCTTTCTTT; CDR3aa: CAISQRTGMNTEAFF
d_gene: -; v_gene: TRBV6-1; abundance: few; j_gene: TRBJ1-5; CDR3nt: TGTGCCAGCAGTGTTCGGGAGGATAGCAATCAGCCCCAGCATTTT; CDR3aa: CASSVREDSNQPQHF
d_gene: -; v_gene: TRBV7-9; abundance: -; j_gene: TRBJ1-1; CDR3nt: TGTGCCAGCAGCTTGCTGGGGGCGGCGAACACTGAAGCTTTCTTT; CDR3aa: CASSLLGAANTEAFF
d_gene: -; v_gene: TRBV10-1; abundance: -; j_gene: TRBJ2-5; CDR3nt: TGCGCCAGCCGATCTACGGGGTGTCAAGAGACCCAGTACTTC; CDR3aa: CASRSTGCQETQYF
d_gene: -; v_gene: TRBV4-1; abundance: few; j_gene: TRBJ2-7; CDR3nt: TGCGCCAGCAGCCAAACCTCTAGCGCGGACTACGAGCAGTACTTC; CDR3aa: CASSQTSSADYEQYF
d_gene: -; v_gene: TRBV6-1; abundance: -; j_gene: TRBJ1-3; CDR3nt: TGTGCCAGCAGTGAAGGGGCCGACTCTGGAAACACCATATATTTT; CDR3aa: CASSEGADSGNTIYF
d_gene: TRBD1; v_gene: TRBV6-5; abundance: few; j_gene: TRBJ2-4; CDR3nt: TGTGCCAGCACCCCAACAGGGGCGGCCAAAAACATTCAGTACTTC; CDR3aa: CASTPTGAAKNIQYF
d_gene: -; v_gene: TRBV6-1; abundance: -; j_gene: TRBJ2-3; CDR3nt: TGTGCCAGCAGTGATAGCTATTCGCAGTATTTT; CDR3aa: CASSDSYSQYF
d_gene: TRBD1; v_gene: TRBV7-9; abundance: -; j_gene: TRBJ2-3; CDR3nt: TGTGCCAGCAGCTTCCGGCGGACAGGGGTAATCGATACGCAGTATTTT; CDR3aa: CASSFRRTGVIDTQYF
d_gene: -; v_gene: TRBV7-9; abundance: -; j_gene: TRBJ1-1; CDR3nt: TGTGCCAGCATCGCCGAACAGGGATTCACTGAAGCTTTCTTT; CDR3aa: CASIAEQGFTEAFF
d_gene: TRBD1; v_gene: TRBV7-8; abundance: once; j_gene: TRBJ1-2; CDR3nt: TGTGCCAGCAGCTTAGCGATAGGGGGAAGGGGGCAGGTATATGGCTACACCTTC; CDR3aa: CASSLAIGGRGQVYGYTF
d_gene: -; v_gene: TRBV25-1; abundance: -; j_gene: TRBJ2-5; CDR3nt: TGTGCCAGCAGTGACCCCCTGCGGGCCCAGTACTTC; CDR3aa: CASSDPLRAQYF
d_gene: -; v_gene: TRBV6-4; abundance: -; j_gene: TRBJ1-2; CDR3nt: TGTGCCAGTGTCCTCTGGAGGGACTATGGCTACACCTTC; CDR3aa: CASVLWRDYGYTF
d_gene: -; v_gene: TRBV4-1; abundance: -; j_gene: TRBJ1-1; CDR3nt: TGCGCCAGCAGCCAGTCAAGCGGGGGGGGTAACACTGAAGCTTTCTTT; CDR3aa: CASSQSSGGGNTEAFF